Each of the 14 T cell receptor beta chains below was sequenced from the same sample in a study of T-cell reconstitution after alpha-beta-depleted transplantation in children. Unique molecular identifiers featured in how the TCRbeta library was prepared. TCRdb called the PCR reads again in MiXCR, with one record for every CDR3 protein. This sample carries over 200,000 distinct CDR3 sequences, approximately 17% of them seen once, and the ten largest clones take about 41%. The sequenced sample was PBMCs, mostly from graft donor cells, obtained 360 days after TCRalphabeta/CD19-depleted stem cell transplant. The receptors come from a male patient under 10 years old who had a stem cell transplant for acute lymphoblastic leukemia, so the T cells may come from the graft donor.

The CDR3 coding sequence is TGTGCCGGACACTGGGGGCGCCAAGAAAAACTGTTTTTT. This codes for CAGHWGRQEKLFF. The gene calls are TRBV2 and TRBJ1-4, with TRBD1 as a possible D gene (6 bases). Per the germline V gene, CDR1 is SNHLY and CDR2 is FYNNEI. CDR3 length equals 13 residues. V lost 11 bases and J 8 bases, leaving 18 bases between the germline ends.

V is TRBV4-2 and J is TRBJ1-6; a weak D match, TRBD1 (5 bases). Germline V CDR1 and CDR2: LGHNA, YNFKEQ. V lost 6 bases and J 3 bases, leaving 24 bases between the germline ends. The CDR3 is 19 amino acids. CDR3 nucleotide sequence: TGTGCCAGCAGGCAAACCGGGACGGACGATAGAGGCTATAATTCACCCCTCCACTTT. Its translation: CASRQTGTDDRGYNSPLHF.

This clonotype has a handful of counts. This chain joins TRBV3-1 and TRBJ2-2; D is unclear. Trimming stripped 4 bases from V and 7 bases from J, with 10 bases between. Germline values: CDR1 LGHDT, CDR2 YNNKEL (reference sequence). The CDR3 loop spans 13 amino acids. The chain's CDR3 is CASSPRPGGELFF. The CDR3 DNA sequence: TGTGCCAGCAGCCCCCGGCCCGGCGGGGAGCTGTTTTTT.

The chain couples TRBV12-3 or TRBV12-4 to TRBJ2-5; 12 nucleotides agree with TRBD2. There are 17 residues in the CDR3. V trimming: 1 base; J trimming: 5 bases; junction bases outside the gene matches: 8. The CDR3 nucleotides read TGTGCCAGCAGTTTAGAGGCCCTAGCGGGAGGGTTGGAGACCCAGTACTTC. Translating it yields CASSLEALAGGLETQYF.

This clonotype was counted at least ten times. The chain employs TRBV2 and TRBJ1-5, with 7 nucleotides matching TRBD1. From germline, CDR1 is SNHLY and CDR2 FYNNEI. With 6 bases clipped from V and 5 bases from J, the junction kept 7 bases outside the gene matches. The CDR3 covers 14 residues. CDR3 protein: CASSGPGQYQPQHF. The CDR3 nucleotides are TGTGCCAGCAGCGGGCCGGGACAGTATCAGCCCCAGCATTTT. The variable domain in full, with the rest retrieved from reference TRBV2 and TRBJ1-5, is EPEVTQTPSHQVTQMGQEVILRCVPISNHLYFYWYRQILGQKVEFLVSFYNNEISEKSEIFDDQFSVERPDGSNFTLKIRSTKLEDSAMYFCASSGPGQYQPQHFGDGTRLSIL.

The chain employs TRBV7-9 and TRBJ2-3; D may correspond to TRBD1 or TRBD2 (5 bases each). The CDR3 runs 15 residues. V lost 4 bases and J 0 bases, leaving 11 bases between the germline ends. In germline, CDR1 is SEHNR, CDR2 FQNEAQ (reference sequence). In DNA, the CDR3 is TGTGCCAGCAGCTCCGGGACCCTGAGCACAGATACGCAGTATTTT. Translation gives CASSSGTLSTDTQYF.

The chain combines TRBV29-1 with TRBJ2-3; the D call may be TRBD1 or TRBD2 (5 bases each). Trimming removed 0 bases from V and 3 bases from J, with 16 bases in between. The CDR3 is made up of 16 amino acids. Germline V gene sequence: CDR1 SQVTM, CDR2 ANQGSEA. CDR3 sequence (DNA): TGCAGCGTTGAAGATCCGGTGGGGGTGGTGACAGATACGCAGTATTTT. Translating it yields CSVEDPVGVVTDTQYF.

CDR3: CASSHSGANVLTF. CDR3 nucleotides: TGTGCCAGCAGTCACTCTGGGGCCAACGTCCTGACTTTC. The V call is TRBV27, the J call TRBJ2-6; D is unresolved. CDR1 and CDR2 (germline): MNHEY, SMNVEV (reference sequence). CDR3 size: 13 residues. V was shortened by 5 bases and J by 0 bases, with 2 bases between the two germline ends.

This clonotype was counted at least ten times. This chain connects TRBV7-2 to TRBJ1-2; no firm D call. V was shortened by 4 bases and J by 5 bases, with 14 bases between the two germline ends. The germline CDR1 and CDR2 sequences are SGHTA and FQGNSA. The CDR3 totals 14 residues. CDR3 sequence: CASSYPGTVYGYTF. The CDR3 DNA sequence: TGTGCCAGCAGCTATCCCGGTACAGTTTATGGCTACACCTTC.

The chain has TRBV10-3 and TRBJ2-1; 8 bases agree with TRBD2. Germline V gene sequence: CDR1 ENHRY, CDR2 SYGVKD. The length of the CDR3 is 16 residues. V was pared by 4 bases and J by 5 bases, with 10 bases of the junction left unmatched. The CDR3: CAISAGLAGLHNEQFF. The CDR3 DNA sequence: TGTGCCATCAGTGCGGGGCTAGCGGGCCTCCACAATGAGCAGTTCTTC.

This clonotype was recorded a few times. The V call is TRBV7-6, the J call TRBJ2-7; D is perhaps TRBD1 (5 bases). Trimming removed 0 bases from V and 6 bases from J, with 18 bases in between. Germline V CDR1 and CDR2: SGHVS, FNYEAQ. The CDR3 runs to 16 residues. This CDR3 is CASSLAGSITQGEQYF. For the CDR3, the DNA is TGTGCCAGCAGCTTAGCGGGCTCCATCACTCAGGGCGAGCAGTACTTC.

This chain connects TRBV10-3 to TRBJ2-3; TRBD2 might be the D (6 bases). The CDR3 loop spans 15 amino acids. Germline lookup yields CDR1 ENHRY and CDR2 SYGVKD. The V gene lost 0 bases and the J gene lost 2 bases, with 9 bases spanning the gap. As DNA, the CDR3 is TGTGCCATCAGTGAGTCGGGACTGTACACAGATACGCAGTATTTT. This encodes CAISESGLYTDTQYF.

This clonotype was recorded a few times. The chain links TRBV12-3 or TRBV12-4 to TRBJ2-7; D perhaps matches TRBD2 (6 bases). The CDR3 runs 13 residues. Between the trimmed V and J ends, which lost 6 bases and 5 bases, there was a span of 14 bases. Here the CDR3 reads CASSRYGGDEQYF. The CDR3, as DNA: TGTGCCAGCAGCCGCTACGGGGGTGACGAGCAGTACTTC.

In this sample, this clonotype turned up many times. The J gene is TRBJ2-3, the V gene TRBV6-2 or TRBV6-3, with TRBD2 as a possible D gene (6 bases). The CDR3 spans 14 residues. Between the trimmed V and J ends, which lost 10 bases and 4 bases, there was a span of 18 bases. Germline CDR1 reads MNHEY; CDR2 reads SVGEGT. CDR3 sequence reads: CATTITGGADTQYF. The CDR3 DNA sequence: TGTGCCACTACTATCACCGGAGGGGCAGATACGCAGTATTTT.